This record concerns one TCR beta chain sequence. The antigen remains unidentified. Method: immunoSEQ multiplex PCR; TCRdb's copy keeps in-frame clones and lacks some. Here the sample spans about 140,000 clones, just under 95% being singletons. This record comes from a study of T cell responses to AZD1222 COVID-19 vaccine. Whole-study findings and limits: Clonal diversity was possibly underestimated; the donors were predominantly white British and more often female.

In germline, CDR1 is SGDLS, CDR2 YYNGEE. V shed 1 base and J shed 1 base, with 9 bases lying between them. CDR3 size: 14 residues. The receptor comes from an adult who had recovered from COVID-19. The genes are TRBV9 and TRBJ2-7, with a tentative D call TRBD1 (5 bases). Sequenced material: peripheral blood, taken after recovery from COVID-19. CDR3 loop: CASSVTGASYEQYF. For the CDR3, the DNA is TGTGCCAGCAGCGTAACAGGCGCATCCTACGAGCAGTACTTC. The complete variable domain, with remaining parts taken from reference TRBV9 and TRBJ2-7, reads DSGVTQTPKHLITATGQRVTLRCSPRSGDLSVYWYQQSLDQGLQFLIQYYNGEERAKGNILERFSAQQFPDLHSELNLSSLELGDSALYFCASSVTGASYEQYFGPGTRLTVT.